This T cell receptor (beta chain) emerged from a study of human T cells and chemical hapten exposure. General study findings and limits: Significantly greater numbers of large CDR3 similarity clusters came from expanded TCRs than from controls.

This clonotype appeared many times. The antigen is not known. J was trimmed by 5 bases and V by 6 bases; bases with no gene match: 6. The CDR3 runs to 14 residues. The time point: patch test 2, 6 weeks after DPC sensitization. As for treatment: therapeutic diphenylcyclopropenone sensitization with weekly scalp DPC. Library preparation tagged each individual cDNA molecule with a unique molecular identifier. Via MiXCR, TCRdb re-called the RACE reads, giving one row per CDR3 protein. This sample has about 350,000 distinct CDR3 sequences, with roughly 6.3% found just once. This TCR was sampled from a woman between 18 and 29 years old with alopecia areata. Some clones in this sample may be carry-over from other donors' samples. The rearrangement uses TRBV12-3 or TRBV12-4 and TRBJ1-5; TRBD1 aligns across 8 bases. Sequencing used whole blood, obtained in connection with sensitization to the hapten diphenylcyclopropenone (DPC). As DNA, the CDR3 is TGTGCCAGCAGGTCCAGGGGGCGCGATCAGCCCCAGCATTTT. It encodes CASRSRGRDQPQHF.